The 21 T cell receptor beta chains listed next were all sequenced from one sample in a study of cytomegalovirus exposure and HLA in healthy donors. The PCR made use of 60 Vbeta and 13 Jbeta primers. This table comes from immunoSEQ multiplex PCR, and its TCRdb copy is limited to in-frame clones, with some not included. The sample includes some 120,000 clones, about 68% of them seen just once. Sequenced: PBMCs. The receptors stem from a woman between 35 and 50 years old in good health and CMV-seropositive.

The chain recombines TRBV7-8 with TRBJ1-1, with 9 bases aligning to TRBD1. Germline loops: CDR1 SGHVS, CDR2 FQNEAQ. J lost 1 base, V lost 5 bases, and 11 bases had no gene match. The CDR3 runs to 17 residues. The chain's CDR3 is CASSRYRGLDQNTEAFF. Written as DNA, the CDR3 is TGTGCCAGCAGCCGATACAGGGGGCTGGATCAGAACACTGAAGCTTTCTTT.

V is TRBV19 and J is TRBJ2-1; the D is unclear. The CDR3 loop spans 14 amino acids. Deletions cut 5 bases from V and 5 bases from J, with 13 bases between. Per the germline V gene, CDR1 is LNHDA and CDR2 is SQIVND (reference sequence). CDR3 bases: TGTGCCAGTAGTGTTTTTAGCCTCGACAATGAGCAGTTCTTC. It translates to CASSVFSLDNEQFF. The whole variable domain, filled in from reference TRBV19 and TRBJ2-1, reads DGGITQSPKYLFRKEGQNVTLSCEQNLNHDAMYWYRQDPGQGLRLIYYSQIVNDFQKGDIAEGYSVSREKKESFPLTVTSAQKNPTAFYLCASSVFSLDNEQFFGPGTRLTVL.

The V gene is TRBV7-9, the J gene TRBJ2-7, with 7 bases identical to TRBD2. The CDR3 runs to 15 residues. V trimming: 0 bases; J trimming: 6 bases; junction bases outside the gene matches: 8. CDR1 and CDR2 (germline): SEHNR, FQNEAQ (reference sequence). The DNA of the CDR3 is TGTGCCAGCAGCTTAGCGTTGGGACTACCGAGCGAGCAGTACTTC. As protein: CASSLALGLPSEQYF.

The chain carries TRBV6-5 and TRBJ1-2; weak D call: TRBD1 (6 bases). CDR3 length: 14 residues. Per germline, CDR1 MNHEY and CDR2 SVGAGI. V was trimmed by 2 bases and J by 10 bases, leaving 17 bases between them. This CDR3 reads CASSYPGSRGIYTF. The CDR3 DNA sequence: TGTGCCAGCAGTTACCCGGGCTCCAGGGGTATCTACACCTTC.

The J gene is TRBJ2-5, the V gene TRBV10-2, with D perhaps matching TRBD1 (5 bases). Trimming cost V 7 bases and J 5 bases, with 17 bases left between them. CDR3 size: 14 residues. Germline-derived CDR1 and CDR2 are WSHSY and SAAADI. The CDR3 region is CASKPSQTVETQYF. The CDR3 DNA reads TGCGCCAGCAAGCCTTCCCAGACAGTCGAGACCCAGTACTTC.

The chain combines TRBV6-5 with TRBJ2-7; 8 nucleotides line up with TRBD1. The CDR3 covers 14 residues. Germline CDR1 reads MNHEY; CDR2 reads SVGAGI. Losses at the gene ends were 4 bases for V and 6 bases for J; bases not matched to a gene: 8. The CDR3 loop reads CASSSPGTGPEQYF. CDR3 coding DNA: TGTGCCAGCAGTTCCCCCGGGACAGGACCCGAGCAGTACTTC.

This clone was seen a handful of times. The gene calls are TRBV28 and TRBJ2-1, with 11 nucleotides matching TRBD2. CDR3 size: 17 residues. With V trimmed by 7 bases and J by 8 bases, 16 bases remained unmatched. Germline V gene sequence: CDR1 MDHEN, CDR2 SYDVKM. CDR3 protein: CASNPGLAVVSIDEQFF. In DNA, the CDR3 is TGTGCCAGCAACCCGGGACTAGCGGTTGTGAGTATTGATGAGCAGTTCTTC.

V is TRBV28 and J is TRBJ1-2, with D tentatively TRBD1 (6 bases). Trimming cost V 7 bases and J 4 bases, with 13 bases left between them. This CDR3 region has 13 residues. The germline V gene has CDR1 MDHEN and CDR2 SYDVKM. CDR3 bases: TGTGCCAGCATGGTACCGGACAGCTATGGCTACACCTTC. It is translated as CASMVPDSYGYTF.

In its sample, this clone was seen a few times. The chain employs TRBV15 and TRBJ2-5; 8 bases fit TRBD2. After removal of 6 bases from V and 0 bases from J, the junction contained 3 bases not matched to a gene. CDR3 length: 14 amino acids. Germline V gene data show CDR1 as LNHNV and CDR2 as YYDKDF (reference sequence). DNA for the CDR3: TGTGCCACCAGTCGTAGCGGGAACCAAGAGACCCAGTACTTC. It is translated as CATSRSGNQETQYF.

The rearrangement uses TRBV13 and TRBJ2-1, with TRBD1 matching over 7 bases. The CDR3 length is 14 residues. V was clipped by 11 bases and J by 5 bases; unmatched bases: 12. In germline, CDR1 is PRHDT, CDR2 FYEKMQ (reference sequence). Here the CDR3 reads CASLGTAYNNEQFF. CDR3 coding DNA: TGTGCCTCCCTTGGGACAGCCTACAACAATGAGCAGTTCTTC.

The DNA of the CDR3 is TGTGCCAGCAGCCAGGCCTCTGGAAACACCATATATTTT. This sequence encodes CASSQASGNTIYF. The rearrangement links TRBV2 to TRBJ1-3; D uncertain. The CDR3 runs 13 residues. Per the germline V gene, CDR1 is SNHLY and CDR2 is FYNNEI. V was clipped by 6 bases and J by 0 bases, with 6 bases between them. The variable domain in full, completed from reference TRBV2 and TRBJ1-3, reads EPEVTQTPSHQVTQMGQEVILRCVPISNHLYFYWYRQILGQKVEFLVSFYNNEISEKSEIFDDQFSVERPDGSNFTLKIRSTKLEDSAMYFCASSQASGNTIYFGEGSWLTVV.

V gene TRBV5-4 combines with J gene TRBJ1-1, with 8 bases identical to TRBD1. The V gene end was trimmed by 4 bases and the J gene end by 4 bases; junction bases not matched to a gene: 9. The germline CDR1 and CDR2 sequences are SGHNT and YYREEE (reference sequence). CDR3 length: 15 residues. CDR3 DNA sequence: TGTGCCAGCAGCGGAGGTCAGGGGGCGAGCACTGAAGCTTTCTTT. Translated: CASSGGQGASTEAFF.

The chain couples TRBV5-1 to TRBJ1-1, with TRBD1 matching 8 bases. V lost 5 bases, J lost 3 bases, and 6 bases stayed unmatched. The CDR3 spans 14 residues. Germline CDR1 SGHRS, CDR2 YFSETQ. The DNA for the CDR3 is TGCGCCAGCAGTCGGGGACAGGAGTACACTGAAGCTTTCTTT. The encoded protein is CASSRGQEYTEAFF. The full variable domain, completed using reference TRBV5-1 and TRBJ1-1, is KAGVTQTPRYLIKTRGQQVTLSCSPISGHRSVSWYQQTPGQGLQFLFEYFSETQRNKGNFPGRFSGRQFSNSRSEMNVSTLELGDSALYLCASSRGQEYTEAFFGQGTRLTVV.

The chain couples TRBV2 to TRBJ1-1; D is unresolved. CDR1 is SNHLY and CDR2 is FYNNEI in the germline V gene. This CDR3 spans 14 amino acids. V lost 5 bases and J lost 5, with 15 bases in between. CDR3 amino acids: CASSRNGPGTEAFF. The DNA for the CDR3 is TGTGCCAGCAGTCGGAACGGGCCGGGGACTGAAGCTTTCTTT. Based on the CDR3 plus reference TRBV2 and TRBJ1-1, the full variable domain is EPEVTQTPSHQVTQMGQEVILRCVPISNHLYFYWYRQILGQKVEFLVSFYNNEISEKSEIFDDQFSVERPDGSNFTLKIRSTKLEDSAMYFCASSRNGPGTEAFFGQGTRLTVV.

This chain links TRBV7-2 with TRBJ2-1, with D perhaps matching TRBD1 (5 bases). V was trimmed by 6 bases and J by 0 bases, leaving 18 bases between them. The CDR3 is made up of 17 amino acids. Germline assignment: CDR1 SGHTA and CDR2 FQGNSA. CDR3 residues: CASRNLKDKSSYNEQFF. Written as DNA, the CDR3 is TGTGCCAGCAGAAACCTGAAGGACAAAAGCTCCTACAATGAGCAGTTCTTC.

The rearrangement links TRBV28 to TRBJ1-5, with TRBD1 matching 9 bases. Germline V gene sequence: CDR1 MDHEN, CDR2 SYDVKM. Trimming at V came to 4 bases and at J to 7 bases, leaving 8 bases not matched to a gene. This CDR3 is 15 amino acids long. This CDR3 is CASSSSGTGKQPQHF. CDR3 DNA: TGTGCCAGCAGTTCTTCCGGGACAGGGAAACAGCCCCAGCATTTT.

The genes are TRBV2 and TRBJ2-2, with 10 positions matching TRBD2. This CDR3 contains 19 residues. Germline CDR1 is SNHLY and CDR2 is FYNNEI. The ends lost 4 bases at V and 6 bases at J; junction bases unmatched: 17. CDR3 sequence: CASSGLSELAGERAGELFF. CDR3 coding DNA: TGTGCCAGCAGTGGGCTTTCTGAGCTAGCGGGAGAACGAGCCGGGGAGCTGTTTTTT.

CDR3 region: CASSVGGQSLAGVSYEQYF. DNA for the CDR3: TGTGCCAGCAGTGTTGGGGGACAGAGCCTAGCGGGAGTGTCCTACGAGCAGTACTTC. This chain links TRBV9 with TRBJ2-7; 10 nucleotides line up with TRBD2. The CDR3 runs 19 residues. J gave up 1 base and V 5 bases, and 18 bases lay outside the gene matches. Per the germline V gene, CDR1 is SGDLS and CDR2 is YYNGEE.

The gene calls are TRBV30 and TRBJ2-2; D not certain. The V gene lost 0 bases and the J gene lost 0 bases, with 11 bases spanning the gap. Germline loops: CDR1 GTSNPN, CDR2 SVGIG (reference sequence). The length of the CDR3 is 16 residues. CDR3 DNA sequence: TGTGCCTGGAGTGTGTGGTCAGCGTCGAACACCGGGGAGCTGTTTTTT. Protein product: CAWSVWSASNTGELFF.

The table lists this clone with a few counts. The rearrangement uses TRBV4-1 and TRBJ2-7, with D tentatively TRBD2 (5 bases). The length of the CDR3 is 15 residues. The germline CDR1 and CDR2 sequences are MGHRA and YSYEKL. The V gene lost 2 bases and the J gene lost 2 bases, with 13 bases spanning the gap. CDR3 DNA: TGCGCCAGCAGCCAAAGTGAGGGCCGGGCCTACGAGCAGTACTTC. Amino acid sequence: CASSQSEGRAYEQYF.

The chain links TRBV7-6 to TRBJ2-5, with a possible D match to TRBD2 (6 bases). Germline assignment: CDR1 SGHVS and CDR2 FNYEAQ. The CDR3 covers 14 residues. Trimming removed 0 bases at V and 11 bases at J, with 16 bases between. This CDR3 is CASSLASGLVEQYF. The CDR3 nucleotides read TGTGCCAGCAGCTTAGCTAGCGGACTGGTGGAGCAGTACTTC.